Presented here are 26 T cell receptor beta chains from one specimen sequenced in a study of blood T cell repertoires in COVID-19. Using immunoSEQ multiplex PCR, the repertoire was profiled, and TCRdb retains in-frame clones only, with some absent. The sample has tens of thousands of clones, 70% to 80% seen once. Material for sequencing was peripheral blood. Source of these receptors: an elderly woman with active or convalescent COVID-19.

The chain combines TRBV19 with TRBJ2-2; a weak D match, TRBD2 (6 bases). Germline CDR1 is LNHDA and CDR2 is SQIVND (reference sequence). Trimming cost V 2 bases and J 7 bases, with 11 bases left between them. This CDR3 region has 14 residues. The CDR3 here is CASSITGSGGELFF. The CDR3 coding sequence is TGTGCCAGTAGTATAACCGGGAGCGGCGGGGAGCTGTTTTTT.

This clone was observed a handful of times. The CDR3 coding sequence is TGTGCCAGCAGCTTAGCGGGGGGGCCTGATACGCAGTATTTT. Protein: CASSLAGGPDTQYF. The rearrangement uses TRBV11-3 and TRBJ2-3; 8 bases are shared with TRBD2. The CDR3 runs to 14 residues. CDR1 and CDR2 (germline): SGHNT, YENEEA. The V gene end was trimmed by 1 base and the J gene end by 6 bases; junction bases not matched to a gene: 3.

V is TRBV4-1 and J is TRBJ1-1, with D hard to call. V was trimmed by 3 bases and J by 11 bases, leaving 25 bases between them. There are 16 residues in the CDR3. Germline CDR1 is MGHRA and CDR2 is YSYEKL. As DNA, the CDR3 is TGCGCCAGCAGCCACGTCGGGCGCGGGGAACCTTATGAGGCTTTCTTT. It codes for CASSHVGRGEPYEAFF.

The genes are TRBV5-1 and TRBJ2-5; D is unclear. CDR3 length equals 13 residues. Germline values: CDR1 SGHRS, CDR2 YFSETQ. V was pared by 1 base and J by 1 base, with 5 bases between. CDR3 loop: CASSLTVQETQYF. CDR3 in DNA: TGCGCCAGCAGCTTGACAGTCCAAGAGACCCAGTACTTC.

CDR3 in amino acids: CASSTSRTQFNEQFF. CDR3 DNA sequence: TGTGCCAGTAGTACCTCCCGGACTCAATTCAATGAGCAGTTCTTC. The chain couples TRBV19 to TRBJ2-1; D possibly corresponds to TRBD2 (5 bases). This CDR3 is built from 15 residues. The germline gives CDR1 LNHDA, CDR2 SQIVND (reference sequence). The ends were cut back, 4 bases at V and 6 bases at J, with 16 bases in the middle.

The chain joins TRBV7-9 to TRBJ2-7, with 8 nucleotides matching TRBD1. The junction had 1 base not matched to a gene; V was cut back by 3 bases and J by 6 bases. This CDR3 is 12 amino acids long. CDR1 is SEHNR, CDR2 FQNEAQ, per germline (reference sequence). CDR3 sequence reads: CASSFQGAEQYF. Written as DNA, the CDR3 is TGTGCCAGCAGCTTTCAGGGGGCCGAGCAGTACTTC.

The chain is built from TRBV4-3 and TRBJ1-3, with D perhaps TRBD1 (5 bases). V gave up 6 bases and J gave up 5 bases, with 17 bases separating them. CDR1 is LGHNA and CDR2 is YSLEER in the germline V gene. The CDR3 is 15 residues long. The CDR3 loop reads CASSQTAGNRNTIYF. The CDR3 coding sequence is TGCGCCAGCAGTCAGACGGCAGGGAATCGAAACACCATATATTTT.

This chain uses TRBV19 with TRBJ1-5; no definite D call. Germline CDR1 and CDR2: LNHDA and SQIVND (reference sequence). There are 14 residues in the CDR3. The germline V and J ends were trimmed by 1 base and 8 bases, with 12 bases remaining between them. CDR3 sequence: CASSIVGYSEPQHF. The CDR3 coding sequence is TGTGCCAGTAGTATAGTTGGGTATAGCGAGCCCCAGCATTTT.

The chain has TRBV2 and TRBJ2-1; 7 positions agree with TRBD2. With 6 bases clipped from V and 4 bases from J, the junction kept 9 bases outside the gene matches. This CDR3 region has 15 residues. The V gene's germline CDR1 is SNHLY and CDR2 FYNNEI. The CDR3 DNA sequence: TGTGCCAGCAGAGATAAGCGGGGAGGGTACAATGAGCAGTTCTTC. Protein sequence: CASRDKRGGYNEQFF.

The chain joins TRBV19 to TRBJ2-7; D perhaps matches TRBD1 (5 bases). The CDR3 totals 13 residues. CDR1 is LNHDA and CDR2 is SQIVND in the germline V gene (reference sequence). Trimming took off 4 bases at V and 6 bases at J, with 13 bases between the two ends. The CDR3 nucleotides are TGTGCCAGTAGTACGGACATGGGCCCCGAGCAGTACTTC. Translated, it gives CASSTDMGPEQYF.

This chain uses TRBV5-6 with TRBJ1-1; D unclear. V lost 0 bases and J lost 11, with 11 bases in between. The CDR3 totals 12 residues. Germline V lookup: CDR1 SGHDT, CDR2 YYEEEE. CDR3 bases: TGTGCCAGCAGCTTGGCGGGGAGGCGGGCTTTCTTT. As protein: CASSLAGRRAFF.

In this sample, this clone turned up once. The genes are TRBV4-1 and TRBJ1-1, with a weak D call TRBD1 (5 bases). Germline V CDR1 and CDR2: MGHRA, YSYEKL. The CDR3 has 15 residues. Trimming stripped 3 bases from V and 4 bases from J, with 15 bases between. Written as DNA, the CDR3 is TGCGCCAGCAGCCATGGGGACGGGGGGTCCACTGAAGCTTTCTTT. This translates into CASSHGDGGSTEAFF.

In this sample, this clone turned up once. The genes are TRBV28 and TRBJ2-3; TRBD1 might be the D (5 bases). The CDR3 covers 16 residues. The germline V gene encodes CDR1 MDHEN and CDR2 SYDVKM. V was pared by 6 bases and J by 1 base, with 17 bases between. CDR3 DNA sequence: TGTGCCAGCAGCAGTCTACTCAGGGTTCGCACAGATACGCAGTATTTT. Protein: CASSSLLRVRTDTQYF.

The V gene is TRBV28, the J gene TRBJ2-2, with 10 bases that match TRBD2. Germline CDR1 is MDHEN and CDR2 is SYDVKM. The CDR3 loop spans 17 amino acids. V gave up 10 bases and J gave up 8 bases; unmatched junction bases: 19. DNA for the CDR3: TGTGCCACCCAGTTAATAAGCGGGAGGGCCTTAGGAGGGGAGCTGTTTTTT. As protein: CATQLISGRALGGELFF.

This sequence joins TRBV11-3 and TRBJ1-2, with TRBD1 matching 8 bases. The V gene's germline CDR1 is SGHNT and CDR2 YENEEA. The CDR3 extends over 17 amino acids. J was trimmed by 2 bases and V by 5 bases; bases with no gene match: 13. The CDR3 sequence: CASSPTHTGQGNYGYTF. The CDR3 nucleotides are TGTGCCAGCAGCCCCACGCACACAGGACAGGGCAACTATGGCTACACCTTC.

The chain is built from TRBV19 and TRBJ1-2; the D is unclear. Per germline, CDR1 LNHDA and CDR2 SQIVND (reference sequence). The CDR3 covers 13 residues. V was cut by 8 bases and J by 4 bases, with 14 bases left in between. The CDR3 DNA follows: TGTGCCAGTCATTGGCAGAACAGCTATGGCTACACCTTC. Translating it yields CASHWQNSYGYTF.

The chain links TRBV28 to TRBJ2-1, with TRBD2 identical over 11 bases. Germline loops: CDR1 MDHEN, CDR2 SYDVKM. The CDR3 is 16 residues long. After removal of 9 bases from V and 8 bases from J, the junction contained 15 bases not matched to a gene. In DNA, the CDR3 is TGTGCCAGTATCAATTTAGCGGGAGGGCCCGCTGATGAGCAGTTCTTC. As protein: CASINLAGGPADEQFF.

The chain combines TRBV12-5 with TRBJ2-5; a weak D match, TRBD1 (6 bases). The germline CDR1 and CDR2 sequences are LGHNT and FRNRAP. The CDR3 has 17 amino acids. Trimming left V 0 bases short and J 5 bases short, with 19 bases between. CDR3 residues: CASGLVMVRERGETQYF. CDR3 nucleotides: TGTGCTAGTGGTTTGGTAATGGTTCGGGAAAGGGGGGAGACCCAGTACTTC.

The chain joins TRBV10-3 to TRBJ1-5, with D perhaps TRBD1 (6 bases). Germline CDR1 is ENHRY and CDR2 is SYGVKD. V was clipped by 6 bases and J by 3 bases, with 12 bases between them. The CDR3 contains 14 residues. CDR3 DNA: TGTGCCATCAGCACAGGACAGAACAATCAGCCCCAGCATTTT. It yields the protein CAISTGQNNQPQHF.

The rearrangement joins TRBV5-8 to TRBJ1-2; tentatively, D is TRBD1 (5 bases). V was shortened by 5 bases and J by 0 bases, with 14 bases between the two germline ends. The CDR3 has 15 amino acids. Germline loops: CDR1 SGHTS, CDR2 YDEGEE. CDR3 protein: CASSPRQRANYGYTF. In DNA form, the CDR3 reads TGTGCCAGCAGTCCCCGACAGCGCGCTAACTATGGCTACACCTTC.

This clone is a singleton in its sample. CDR3 nucleotides: TGTGCCAGCAGCCAGCTAACAGGGGTGAACACTGAAGCTTTCTTT. Amino acids: CASSQLTGVNTEAFF. The chain links TRBV14 to TRBJ1-1, with 7 positions matching TRBD1. Per germline, CDR1 SGHDN and CDR2 FVKESK. V dropped 3 bases and J dropped 0; count of bases not matched to a gene: 4. The CDR3 contains 15 residues.

The chain has TRBV10-3 and TRBJ2-7, with 12 positions matching TRBD2. Germline V gene data show CDR1 as ENHRY and CDR2 as SYGVKD. The CDR3 runs to 14 residues. V lost 10 bases, J lost 7 bases, and 11 bases stayed unmatched. The CDR3 DNA reads TGTGCCACCCGGACTAGCGGGACCCGCCGGGAGCAGTACTTC. Translating gives CATRTSGTRREQYF.

This chain links TRBV6-1 with TRBJ1-2; maybe TRBD1 (6 bases). Trimming cost V 0 bases and J 5 bases, with 13 bases left between them. The length of the CDR3 is 15 residues. Germline V gene sequence: CDR1 MNHNS, CDR2 SASEGT. Written as DNA, the CDR3 is TGTGCCAGCAGTGAAGCGGCACAGGGCAATTATGGCTACACCTTC. Protein sequence: CASSEAAQGNYGYTF.

The V call is TRBV10-2, the J call TRBJ2-7; TRBD1 agrees at 8 bases. The CDR3 is 14 residues long. Germline V gene lookup returns CDR1 WSHSY and CDR2 SAAADI. V was clipped by 6 bases and J by 6 bases; unmatched bases: 10. The CDR3 DNA sequence: TGCGCCAGCAGAAGAATCGGACAGGGTGCCGAGCAGTACTTC. Translation gives CASRRIGQGAEQYF.

V and J are TRBV28 and TRBJ1-2; TRBD1 agrees at 7 bases. Germline CDR1 is MDHEN and CDR2 is SYDVKM. The CDR3 runs 16 residues. J was trimmed by 3 bases and V by 2 bases; bases with no gene match: 9. CDR3 nucleotides: TGTGCCAGCAGTTTAATAGGGGGCCCTTCTCACTATGGCTACACCTTC. Translated, it gives CASSLIGGPSHYGYTF.

This clone was counted only a few times. The chain couples TRBV20-1 to TRBJ1-2; D gene uncertain. CDR3 length: 9 amino acids. Germline lookup yields CDR1 DFQATT and CDR2 SNEGSKA (reference sequence). V lost 3 bases and J 14 bases, leaving 10 bases between the germline ends. CDR3 nucleotides: TGCAGTGCTAGGAGTAGGGAGACCTTC. This gives the protein CSARSRETF.